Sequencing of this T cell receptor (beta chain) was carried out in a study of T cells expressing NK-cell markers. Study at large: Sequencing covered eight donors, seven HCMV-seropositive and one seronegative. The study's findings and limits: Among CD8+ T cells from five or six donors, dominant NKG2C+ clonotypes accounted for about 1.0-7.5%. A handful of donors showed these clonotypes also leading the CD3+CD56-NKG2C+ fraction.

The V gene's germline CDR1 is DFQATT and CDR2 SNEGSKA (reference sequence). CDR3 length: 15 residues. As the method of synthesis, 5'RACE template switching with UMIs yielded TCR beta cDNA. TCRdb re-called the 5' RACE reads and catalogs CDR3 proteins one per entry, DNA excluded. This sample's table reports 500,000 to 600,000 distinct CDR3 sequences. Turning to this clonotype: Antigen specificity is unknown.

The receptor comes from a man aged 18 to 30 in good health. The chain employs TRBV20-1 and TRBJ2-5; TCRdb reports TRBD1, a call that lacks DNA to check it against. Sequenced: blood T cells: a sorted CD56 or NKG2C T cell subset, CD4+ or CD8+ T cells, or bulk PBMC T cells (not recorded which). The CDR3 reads CSSGGGGGLGETQYF.